This TCR beta chain was documented in a study of shared clonotypes between healthy human individuals. General study results and limits: Only blood was sampled; tissue repertoires likely differ.

Once extracted for a subset, genomic DNA was divided evenly among several immunoSEQ plates. Assay used: immunoSEQ multiplex PCR; TCRdb lists only in-frame clones, some missing. This table has about 1 million clones, about 80% appearing once. A note on this clone: Its antigen is still unknown. Sequence at one end of the junction differs from germline and may be a read error.

The germline V gene has CDR1 SSHAT and CDR2 FNYEAQ (reference sequence). The CDR3 has 15 amino acids. This rearrangement joins TRBV7-7 to TRBJ2-1, with 7 bases aligning to TRBD2. The receptor's source is a man between 18 and 29 years old in good health. Specimen: memory CD4+ T cells sorted from blood. Specified subset: CD45RA-negative fraction. The CDR3 loop is CASSLAAREGNEQFF. In nucleotides, the CDR3 is TGTGCTAGCAGCTTAGCGGCCAGGGAGGGAAATGAGCAGTTCTTC. The variable domain in full, completed from reference TRBV7-7 and TRBJ2-1, reads GAGVSQSPRYKVTKRGQDVTLRCDPISSHATLYWYQQALGQGPEFLTYFNYEAQPDKSGLPSDRFSAERPEGSISTLTIQRTEQRDSAMYRCASSLAAREGNEQFFGPGTRLTVL.